This TCR beta chain was retrieved from a study of blood T cell repertoires in COVID-19. The assay was immunoSEQ multiplex PCR, and TCRdb's table has in-frame clones only and misses some. The sample lists 200,000 to 250,000 clones, 81% occurring once. The TCR sequence derives from an elderly woman with COVID-19, enrolled during active disease. Sequencing was carried out using peripheral blood.

In DNA, the CDR3 is TGTGCCAGCAGCTCCTTGAGGGATGAGCAGTTCTTC. Amino acids: CASSSLRDEQFF. The chain has TRBV7-2 and TRBJ2-1; perhaps TRBD2 as D (5 bases). In germline, CDR1 is SGHTA, CDR2 FQGNSA. The CDR3 consists of 12 residues. Trimming stripped 4 bases from V and 8 bases from J, with 9 bases between. Together with reference TRBV7-2 and TRBJ2-1, the CDR3 gives the full variable domain: GAGVSQSPSNKVTEKGKDVELRCDPISGHTALYWYRQSLGQGLEFLIYFQGNSAPDKSGLPSDRFSAERTGGSVSTLTIQRTQQEDSAVYLCASSSLRDEQFFGPGTRLTVL.